At least ten counts were recorded for the clone carrying this TCR beta chain. The sample is drawn from a study of CD8 T cells in ankylosing spondylitis. MiXCR, run by TCRdb on the 5' RACE reads, gives a single entry per CDR3 protein. This table has more than 300,000 distinct CDR3 sequences, approximately 10% appearing once. The receptor was derived from a female donor with ankylosing spondylitis or in good health (not recorded which). The sample taken for sequencing was blood, either unsorted or a sorted T cell fraction (not recorded which).

CDR3 DNA sequence: TGCGCCAGCACCAAAAGATGGGCAGACACAGATACGCAGTATTTT. It yields the protein CASTKRWADTDTQYF. The rearrangement uses TRBV4-1 and TRBJ2-3, with D unclear. Trimming took 7 bases from V and 2 from J, leaving 16 bases between them. The CDR3 runs 15 residues. Germline V CDR1 and CDR2: MGHRA, YSYEKL.